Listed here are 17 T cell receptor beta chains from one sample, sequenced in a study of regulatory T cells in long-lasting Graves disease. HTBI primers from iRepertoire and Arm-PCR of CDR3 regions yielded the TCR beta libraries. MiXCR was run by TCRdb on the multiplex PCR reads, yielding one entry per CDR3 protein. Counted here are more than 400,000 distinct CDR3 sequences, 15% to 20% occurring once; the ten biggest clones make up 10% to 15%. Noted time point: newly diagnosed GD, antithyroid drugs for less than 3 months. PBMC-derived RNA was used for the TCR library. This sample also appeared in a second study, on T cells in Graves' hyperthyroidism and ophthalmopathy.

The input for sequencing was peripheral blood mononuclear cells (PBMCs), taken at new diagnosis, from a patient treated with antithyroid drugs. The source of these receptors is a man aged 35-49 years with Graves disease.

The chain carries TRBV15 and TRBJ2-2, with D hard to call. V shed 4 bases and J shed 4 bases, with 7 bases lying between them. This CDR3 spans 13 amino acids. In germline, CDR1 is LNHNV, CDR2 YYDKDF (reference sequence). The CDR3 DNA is TGTGCCACCAGCATGCATGGCACCGGGGAGCTGTTTTTT. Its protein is CATSMHGTGELFF.

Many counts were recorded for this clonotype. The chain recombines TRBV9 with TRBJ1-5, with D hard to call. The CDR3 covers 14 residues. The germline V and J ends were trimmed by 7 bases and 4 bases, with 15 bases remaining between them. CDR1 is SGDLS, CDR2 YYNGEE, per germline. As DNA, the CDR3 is TGTGCCAGCCGGGCCCCATACGCAAATCAGCCCCAGCATTTT. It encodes CASRAPYANQPQHF.

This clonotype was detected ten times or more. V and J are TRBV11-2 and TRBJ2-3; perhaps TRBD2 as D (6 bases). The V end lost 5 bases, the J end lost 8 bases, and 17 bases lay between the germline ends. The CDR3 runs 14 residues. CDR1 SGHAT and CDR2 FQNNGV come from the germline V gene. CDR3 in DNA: TGTGCCAGCAGCGCGATAGCGGAGGCAGGTACGCAGTATTTT. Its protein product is CASSAIAEAGTQYF.

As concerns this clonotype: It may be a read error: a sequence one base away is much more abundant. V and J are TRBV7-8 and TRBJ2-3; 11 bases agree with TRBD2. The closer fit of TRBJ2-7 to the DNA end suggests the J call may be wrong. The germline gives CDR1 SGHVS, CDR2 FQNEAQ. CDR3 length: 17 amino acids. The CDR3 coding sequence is TGTGCCAGCAGCCGACGACTAGCGGGGCAAAACTACAATGAGCAGTACTTC. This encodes CASSRRLAGQNYNEQYF.

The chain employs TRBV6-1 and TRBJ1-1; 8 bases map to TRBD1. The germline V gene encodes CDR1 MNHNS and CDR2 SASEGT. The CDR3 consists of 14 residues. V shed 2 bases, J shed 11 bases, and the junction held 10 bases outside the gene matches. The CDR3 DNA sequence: TGTGCCAGCAGTGAACGGGGACAGGAACCGGGGGCTTTCTTT. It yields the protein CASSERGQEPGAFF.

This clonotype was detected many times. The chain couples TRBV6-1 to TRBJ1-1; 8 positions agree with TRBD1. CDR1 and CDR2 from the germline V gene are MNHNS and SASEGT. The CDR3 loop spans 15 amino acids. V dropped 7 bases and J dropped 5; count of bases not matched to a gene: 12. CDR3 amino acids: CASKNGQGLGTEAFF. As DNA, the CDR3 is TGTGCCAGCAAGAACGGACAGGGACTTGGTACTGAAGCTTTCTTT.

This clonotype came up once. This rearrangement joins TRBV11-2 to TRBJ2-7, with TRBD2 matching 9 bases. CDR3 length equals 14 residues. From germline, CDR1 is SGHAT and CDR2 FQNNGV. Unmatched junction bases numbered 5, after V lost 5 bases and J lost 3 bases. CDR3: CASSTRLAVYEQYF. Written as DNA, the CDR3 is TGTGCCAGCAGCACCCGACTAGCGGTCTACGAGCAGTACTTC.

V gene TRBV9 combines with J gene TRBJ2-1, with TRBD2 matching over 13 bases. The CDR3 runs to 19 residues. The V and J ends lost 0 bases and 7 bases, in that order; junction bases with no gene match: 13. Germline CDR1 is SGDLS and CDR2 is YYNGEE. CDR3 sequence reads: CASSVGMGGTSGAQNEQFF. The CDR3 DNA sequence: TGTGCCAGCAGCGTAGGAATGGGAGGGACTAGCGGGGCCCAAAATGAGCAGTTCTTC.

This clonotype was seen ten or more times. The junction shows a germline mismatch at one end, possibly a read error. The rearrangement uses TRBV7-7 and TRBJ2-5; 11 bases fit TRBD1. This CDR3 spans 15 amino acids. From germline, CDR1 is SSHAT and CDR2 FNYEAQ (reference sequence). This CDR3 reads CASSPDRGLGETQYF. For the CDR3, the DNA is TGTGCTAGCAGCCCGGACAGGGGGCTAGGAGAGACCCAGTACTTC.

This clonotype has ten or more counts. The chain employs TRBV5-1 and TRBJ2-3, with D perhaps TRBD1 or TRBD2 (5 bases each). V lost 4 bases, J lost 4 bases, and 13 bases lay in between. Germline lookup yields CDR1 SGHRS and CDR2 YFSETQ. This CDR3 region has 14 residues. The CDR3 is CASSPQVGADTQYF. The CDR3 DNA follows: TGCGCCAGCAGCCCCCAAGTGGGGGCAGATACGCAGTATTTT.

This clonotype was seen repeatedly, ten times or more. The CDR3 region has the DNA TGTGCCAGCAGCTTAGGAGCGGGAGTTCGTTACGAGCAGTACTTC. Translation: CASSLGAGVRYEQYF. The J gene is TRBJ2-7, the V gene TRBV7-9; TRBD2 agrees at 8 bases. V lost 1 base and J lost 4; bases outside the gene matches: 6. The CDR3 length is 15 residues. CDR1 is SEHNR, CDR2 FQNEAQ, per germline (reference sequence).

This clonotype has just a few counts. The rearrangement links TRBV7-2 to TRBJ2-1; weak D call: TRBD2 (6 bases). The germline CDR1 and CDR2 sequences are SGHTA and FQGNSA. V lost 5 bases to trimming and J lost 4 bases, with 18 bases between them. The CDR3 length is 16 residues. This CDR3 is CASSRFTGLAYNEQFF. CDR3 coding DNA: TGTGCCAGCAGCCGATTTACGGGACTGGCTTACAATGAGCAGTTCTTC.

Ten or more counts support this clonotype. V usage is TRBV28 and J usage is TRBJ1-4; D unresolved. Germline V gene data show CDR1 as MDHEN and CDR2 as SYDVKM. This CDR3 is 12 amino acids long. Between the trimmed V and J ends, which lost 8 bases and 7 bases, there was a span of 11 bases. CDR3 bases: TGTGCCAGCTGTTCTCGAGTTGAAAAACTGTTTTTT. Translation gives CASCSRVEKLFF. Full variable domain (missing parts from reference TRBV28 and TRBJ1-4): DVKVTQSSRYLVKRTGEKVFLECVQDMDHENMFWYRQDPGLGLRLIYFSYDVKMKEKGDIPEGYSVSREKKERFSLILESASTNQTSMYLCASCSRVEKLFFGSGTQLSVL.

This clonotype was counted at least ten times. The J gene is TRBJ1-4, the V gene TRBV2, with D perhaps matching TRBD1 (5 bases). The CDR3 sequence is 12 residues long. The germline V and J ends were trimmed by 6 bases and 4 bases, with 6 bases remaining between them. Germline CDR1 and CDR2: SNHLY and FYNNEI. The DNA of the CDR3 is TGTGCCAGCAGGACAGATAATGAAAAACTGTTTTTT. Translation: CASRTDNEKLFF.

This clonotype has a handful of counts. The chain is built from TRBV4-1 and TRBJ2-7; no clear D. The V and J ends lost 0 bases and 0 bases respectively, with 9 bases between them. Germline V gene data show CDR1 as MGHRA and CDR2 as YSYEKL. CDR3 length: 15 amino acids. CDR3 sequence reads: CASSQDPISSYEQYF. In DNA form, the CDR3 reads TGCGCCAGCAGCCAAGATCCCATCAGCTCCTACGAGCAGTACTTC.

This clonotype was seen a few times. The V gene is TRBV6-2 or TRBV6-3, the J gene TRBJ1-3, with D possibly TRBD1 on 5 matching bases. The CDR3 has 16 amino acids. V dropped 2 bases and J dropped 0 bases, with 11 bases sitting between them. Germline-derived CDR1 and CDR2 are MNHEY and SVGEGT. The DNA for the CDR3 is TGTGCCAGCAGTTACAACAGGCCTAGCTCTGGAAACACCATATATTTT. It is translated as CASSYNRPSSGNTIYF.

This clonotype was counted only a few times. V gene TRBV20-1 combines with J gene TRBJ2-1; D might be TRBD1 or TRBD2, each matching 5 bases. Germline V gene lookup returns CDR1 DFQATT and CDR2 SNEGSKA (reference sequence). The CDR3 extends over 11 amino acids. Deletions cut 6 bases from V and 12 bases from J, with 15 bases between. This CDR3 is CSAPWGSGQFF. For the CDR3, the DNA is TGCAGTGCCCCTTGGGGGTCTGGGCAGTTCTTC.